What follows is one TCR beta chain and its context. The data stem from a study of blood T cell repertoires in COVID-19. The germline V gene has CDR1 SGHAT and CDR2 FQNNGV. The CDR3 runs to 15 residues. J was trimmed by 4 bases and V by 5 bases; bases with no gene match: 6. Clones were read by immunoSEQ multiplex PCR, and TCRdb kept only the in-frame ones, dropping some. There are under 350,000 clones in the sample; 65% to 90% occur only once, and 3.5% to 4.5% lies in the top ten. This chain uses TRBV11-2 with TRBJ1-4; 8 nucleotides line up with TRBD1. This clonotype was sampled from a woman in her thirties or forties with acute COVID-19. Sequenced: PBMCs or T cells enriched from blood (not recorded which). CDR3 amino acids: CASSRGTGLNEKLFF. The CDR3 nucleotides read TGTGCCAGCAGCCGAGGGACAGGCCTTAATGAAAAACTGTTTTTT.